These 29 T cell receptor beta chains came from one sample sequenced in a study of T cell repertoires in cytomegalovirus infection. Which antigens these TCRs recognize remains unknown. TCRdb reprocessed the reads with MiXCR, giving one entry per CDR3 protein. Here the sample spans 700,000 to 900,000 distinct CDR3 sequences, roughly 28% being singletons. Sequences were derived from cultured CD8+ T cells from PBMCs, sampled from culture after CMV antigen stimulation. The origin of the receptors is a human donor in good health (CMV status not recorded). Some clones in this sample may be carry-over from other donors' samples.

The J gene is TRBJ2-6, the V gene TRBV9; maybe TRBD1 (6 bases). With 0 bases removed from V and 2 bases from J, the gap between germline ends came to 6 bases. Germline-derived CDR1 and CDR2 are SGDLS and YYNGEE. The CDR3 contains 15 residues. The CDR3 DNA follows: TGTGCCAGCAGCGTAGGGGGGCCTGGGGCCAACGTCCTGACTTTC. Translation: CASSVGGPGANVLTF. Filled out from reference TRBV9 and TRBJ2-6, the complete variable domain reads DSGVTQTPKHLITATGQRVTLRCSPRSGDLSVYWYQQSLDQGLQFLIQYYNGEERAKGNILERFSAQQFPDLHSELNLSSLELGDSALYFCASSVGGPGANVLTFGAGSRLTVL.

This clonotype has only a few counts. The V and J genes are TRBV4-1 and TRBJ1-2; the D is unclear. This CDR3 has 18 residues. Germline CDR1 reads MGHRA; CDR2 reads YSYEKL. Trimming left V 0 bases short and J 8 bases short, with 25 bases between. The CDR3 protein is CASSQEGARGASTRGYTF. CDR3 nucleotide sequence: TGCGCCAGCAGCCAAGAGGGAGCTCGGGGAGCTTCCACTCGGGGCTACACCTTC.

In this sample, this clonotype turned up a few times. J is TRBJ2-3 and V is TRBV12-3 or TRBV12-4; D perhaps matches TRBD2 (5 bases). This CDR3 region has 16 residues. Trimming removed 1 base at V and 3 bases at J, with 14 bases between. CDR3 sequence reads: CASSLGDYYGTDTQYF. CDR3 coding DNA: TGTGCCAGCAGTTTAGGAGACTATTACGGGACAGATACGCAGTATTTT.

This clonotype has more than one count but fewer than ten. This chain links TRBV12-5 with TRBJ2-2; no clear D gene. Germline V gene sequence: CDR1 LGHNT, CDR2 FRNRAP. V lost 0 bases and J lost 6, with 5 bases in between. The CDR3 extends over 13 amino acids. CDR3 amino acids: CASGLVWAGELFF. CDR3 in DNA: TGTGCTAGTGGTTTGGTATGGGCCGGGGAGCTGTTTTTT.

The rearrangement links TRBV9 to TRBJ1-2, with TRBD1 matching over 8 bases. Looked up from germline, CDR1 is SGDLS and CDR2 is YYNGEE. With 0 bases clipped from V and 0 bases from J, the junction kept 7 bases outside the gene matches. The CDR3 extends over 17 amino acids. CDR3 sequence (DNA): TGTGCCAGCAGCGTAGTAAGGGACAGGCCTCCTAACTATGGCTACACCTTC. Amino acids: CASSVVRDRPPNYGYTF. The full variable domain, rest sourced from reference TRBV9 and TRBJ1-2, is DSGVTQTPKHLITATGQRVTLRCSPRSGDLSVYWYQQSLDQGLQFLIQYYNGEERAKGNILERFSAQQFPDLHSELNLSSLELGDSALYFCASSVVRDRPPNYGYTFGSGTRLTVV.

The V and J genes are TRBV20-1 and TRBJ2-1, with 7 bases that match TRBD1. From germline, CDR1 is DFQATT and CDR2 SNEGSKA (reference sequence). The length of the CDR3 is 15 residues. With V trimmed by 0 bases and J by 5 bases, 7 bases remained unmatched. In DNA form, the CDR3 reads TGCAGTGCTAGAGATATGAGGGGGCCCAACAATGAGCAGTTCTTC. Translating it yields CSARDMRGPNNEQFF.

The genes are TRBV19 and TRBJ1-6, with 7 bases identical to TRBD1. V shed 2 bases, J shed 12 bases, and the junction held 7 bases outside the gene matches. The germline V gene encodes CDR1 LNHDA and CDR2 SQIVND (reference sequence). CDR3 length: 14 residues. In DNA form, the CDR3 reads TGTGCCAGTAGTATAACAGGGGATGTAAGACCCCTCCACTTT. This sequence encodes CASSITGDVRPLHF.

This clonotype has just a few counts. The genes are TRBV27 and TRBJ2-5; a possible D gene is TRBD1 (5 bases). This CDR3 is built from 15 residues. Germline V gene data show CDR1 as MNHEY and CDR2 as SMNVEV (reference sequence). V shed 0 bases and J shed 4 bases, with 12 bases lying between them. CDR3 DNA sequence: TGTGCCAGCAGTTTATCGCAGGGTGGGCGAGAGACCCAGTACTTC. Protein sequence: CASSLSQGGRETQYF.

The chain combines TRBV6-1 with TRBJ2-2; D unresolved. Trimming pared 3 bases from V and 7 bases from J, leaving 3 bases between. Germline CDR1 is MNHNS and CDR2 is SASEGT. This CDR3 has 11 residues. The CDR3 nucleotides are TGTGCCAGCAGTGATGTCGGGGAGCTGTTTTTT. This sequence encodes CASSDVGELFF.

This clonotype has ten or more counts. CDR3 sequence reads: CASSLAGPGAGELFF. DNA for the CDR3: TGTGCCAGCAGCTTAGCGGGGCCGGGCGCCGGGGAGCTGTTTTTT. The chain is built from TRBV7-6 and TRBJ2-2; maybe TRBD1 (5 bases). CDR1 and CDR2 (germline): SGHVS, FNYEAQ. V was cut by 0 bases and J by 6 bases, with 11 bases left in between. CDR3 length: 15 amino acids.

This clonotype was counted between two and nine times. The chain is built from TRBV16 and TRBJ1-1; D unclear. The V and J ends lost 0 bases and 1 base respectively, with 9 bases between them. The CDR3 contains 15 residues. Germline assignment: CDR1 KGHSY and CDR2 FQNENV. Here the CDR3 DNA reads TGTGCCAGCAGCCAATCGTGGGTAGGGAACACTGAAGCTTTCTTT. Translating it yields CASSQSWVGNTEAFF.

This clonotype was counted a few times. This rearrangement joins TRBV9 to TRBJ1-1; D unclear. Germline CDR1 SGDLS, CDR2 YYNGEE. Trimming cost V 0 bases and J 3 bases, with 6 bases left between them. This CDR3 region has 13 residues. The CDR3 reads CASSVERDTEAFF. Here the CDR3 DNA reads TGTGCCAGCAGCGTAGAGAGGGACACTGAAGCTTTCTTT.

The chain couples TRBV24-1 to TRBJ1-5; 7 nucleotides line up with TRBD1. This CDR3 has 15 residues. Looked up from germline, CDR1 is KGHDR and CDR2 is SFDVKD. V lost 5 bases to trimming and J lost 6 bases; unmatched junction nucleotides: 9. The CDR3 DNA reads as TGTGCCACCAGTGGCAGACAGGGAGGGACTCAGCCCCAGCATTTT. It codes for CATSGRQGGTQPQHF.

Only a few counts were recorded for this clonotype. The chain is built from TRBV4-1 and TRBJ2-2; D unclear. Germline CDR1 is MGHRA and CDR2 is YSYEKL. CDR3 size: 14 residues. V was trimmed by 2 bases and J by 6 bases, leaving 10 bases between them. The CDR3 loop reads CASSQPSLAGELFF. The DNA for the CDR3 is TGCGCCAGCAGCCAACCCTCGCTAGCCGGGGAGCTGTTTTTT.

In this sample, this clonotype turned up a few times. The chain has TRBV4-1 and TRBJ2-1; perhaps TRBD1 as D (6 bases). The germline V gene has CDR1 MGHRA and CDR2 YSYEKL. The CDR3 runs 14 residues. Trimming cost V 5 bases and J 8 bases, with 16 bases left between them. CDR3 nucleotide sequence: TGCGCCAGCAGCAGAGGGCAGGGGTTGGATGAGCAGTTCTTC. Encoded protein: CASSRGQGLDEQFF.

The V gene is TRBV12-3 or TRBV12-4, the J gene TRBJ2-5, with 10 bases fitting TRBD2. The CDR3 is 16 amino acids. The V and J ends lost 6 bases and 5 bases, in that order; junction bases with no gene match: 12. CDR3 residues: CASSQSGGAGRETQYF. DNA of the CDR3: TGTGCCAGCAGCCAAAGCGGGGGGGCCGGTCGGGAGACCCAGTACTTC.

This clonotype was picked up a small number of times. This CDR3 reads CASRGRDISTNEKLFF. The CDR3 DNA sequence: TGTGCCAGCAGGGGCCGGGACATCTCAACTAATGAAAAACTGTTTTTT. This chain connects TRBV7-6 to TRBJ1-4, with D possibly matching TRBD1 (6 bases). This CDR3 region has 16 residues. Trimming cost V 6 bases and J 0 bases, with 14 bases left between them. Germline lookup yields CDR1 SGHVS and CDR2 FNYEAQ.

This clonotype was observed at least ten times. The rearrangement joins TRBV7-2 to TRBJ2-1; D tentatively fits TRBD1 or TRBD2 (5 bases each). The CDR3 has 13 amino acids. Trimming removed 0 bases at V and 12 bases at J, with 12 bases between. Germline CDR1 and CDR2: SGHTA and FQGNSA. CDR3: CASSLAGEGGQFF. Written as DNA, the CDR3 is TGTGCCAGCAGCTTAGCAGGGGAAGGAGGGCAGTTCTTC. Looking up the rest from reference TRBV7-2 and TRBJ2-1 gives the full variable domain: GAGVSQSPSNKVTEKGKDVELRCDPISGHTALYWYRQSLGQGLEFLIYFQGNSAPDKSGLPSDRFSAERTGGSVSTLTIQRTQQEDSAVYLCASSLAGEGGQFFGPGTRLTVL.

The chain employs TRBV5-1 and TRBJ1-3; a weak D match, TRBD1 (5 bases). CDR3 size: 15 residues. V was pared by 0 bases and J by 4 bases, with 11 bases between. The germline V gene encodes CDR1 SGHRS and CDR2 YFSETQ. For the CDR3, the DNA is TGCGCCAGCAGCTTGGTTGGAGGGGCGGGAAACACCATATATTTT. The encoded protein is CASSLVGGAGNTIYF.

This clonotype was picked up a small number of times. The chain is built from TRBV29-1 and TRBJ2-2; the D gene is possibly TRBD1 (5 bases). The CDR3 contains 14 residues. V was cut by 7 bases and J by 8 bases, with 20 bases left in between. CDR1 is SQVTM and CDR2 is ANQGSEA in the germline V gene. The CDR3 DNA follows: TGCAGCGCCCGAGACAGTCGGGCTGCAGGGGAGCTGTTTTTT. Its protein is CSARDSRAAGELFF.

The chain combines TRBV7-2 with TRBJ1-5; D gene ambiguous. Trimming shortened V by 5 bases and J by 0 bases, and 11 bases separated the two germline ends. The V gene's germline CDR1 is SGHTA and CDR2 FQGNSA. The CDR3 spans 15 residues. The CDR3 DNA reads as TGTGCCAGCAGCCTACGTGAAGATAGCAATCAGCCCCAGCATTTT. Translation gives CASSLREDSNQPQHF.

The sample holds a few counts of this clonotype. DNA of the CDR3: TGTGCCAGTACAGGGGAGTACGAGCAGTACTTC. Translated: CASTGEYEQYF. The chain has TRBV2 and TRBJ2-7; 7 nucleotides match TRBD1. V lost 9 bases and J lost 4; bases outside the gene matches: 3. The CDR3 is 11 amino acids. Germline V gene lookup returns CDR1 SNHLY and CDR2 FYNNEI.

At least ten counts were recorded for this clonotype. The chain couples TRBV27 to TRBJ2-1, with TRBD2 identical over 9 bases. CDR3 length: 16 amino acids. Germline CDR1 reads MNHEY; CDR2 reads SMNVEV (reference sequence). V dropped 5 bases and J dropped 1; count of bases not matched to a gene: 6. The CDR3 nucleotides read TGTGCCAGCAGTCCAAGCGGGGGGTCGTCCTACAATGAGCAGTTCTTC. Protein product: CASSPSGGSSYNEQFF.

There are many counts of this clonotype. The rearrangement joins TRBV7-2 to TRBJ2-5; D uncertain. In germline, CDR1 is SGHTA, CDR2 FQGNSA. V was trimmed by 3 bases and J by 10 bases, leaving 15 bases between them. CDR3 length: 13 residues. CDR3 in DNA: TGTGCCAGCAGCTTCATAGACTCGAAAGACCAGTACTTC. It yields the protein CASSFIDSKDQYF.

In this sample, this clonotype turned up many times. The V and J genes are TRBV7-9 and TRBJ2-5, with a tentative D call TRBD1 (5 bases). The V and J ends lost 5 bases and 1 base respectively, with 20 bases between them. CDR1 is SEHNR and CDR2 is FQNEAQ in the germline V gene (reference sequence). The CDR3 loop spans 17 amino acids. The CDR3, as DNA: TGTGCCAGCAGCCCTTTTCCCCGGCGACAGAGCCAAGAGACCCAGTACTTC. Protein: CASSPFPRRQSQETQYF. Supplemented by reference TRBV7-9 and TRBJ2-5, the full variable domain reads DTGVSQNPRHKITKRGQNVTFRCDPISEHNRLYWYRQTLGQGPEFLTYFQNEAQLEKSRLLSDRFSAERPKGSFSTLEIQRTEQGDSAMYLCASSPFPRRQSQETQYFGPGTRLLVL.

The chain links TRBV12-3 or TRBV12-4 to TRBJ2-3, with no clear D. Trimming removed 7 bases from V and 8 bases from J, with 13 bases in between. The CDR3 has 12 residues. The chain's CDR3 is CASISEAGTQYF. For the CDR3, the DNA is TGTGCCAGCATCTCCGAGGCTGGTACGCAGTATTTT.

The chain employs TRBV7-9 and TRBJ1-3; no definite D call. Trimming stripped 6 bases from V and 1 base from J, with 16 bases between. CDR1 SEHNR and CDR2 FQNEAQ come from the germline V gene (reference sequence). The CDR3 runs to 16 residues. CDR3 loop: CASRPYPIESGNTIYF. The CDR3 DNA is TGTGCCAGCAGGCCCTACCCCATTGAGTCTGGAAACACCATATATTTT.

V and J are TRBV6-6 and TRBJ2-3; 10 nucleotides match TRBD2. The CDR3 length is 18 residues. V trimming: 0 bases; J trimming: 2 bases; junction bases outside the gene matches: 8. Germline CDR1 is MNHNY and CDR2 is SVGAGI (reference sequence). The CDR3 region is CASSYSPSGGTLTDTQYF. As DNA, the CDR3 is TGTGCCAGCAGTTACTCCCCTAGCGGGGGCACCCTCACAGATACGCAGTATTTT.

This clonotype was seen a handful of times. V and J are TRBV12-3 or TRBV12-4 and TRBJ2-3; TRBD2 aligns across 8 bases. V was clipped by 3 bases and J by 1 base; unmatched bases: 9. CDR3 length equals 17 residues. CDR3 amino acids: CASSFLERGGGTDTQYF. CDR3 coding DNA: TGTGCCAGCAGTTTTTTGGAACGGGGGGGCGGCACAGATACGCAGTATTTT.